This TCR beta chain emerged from a study of blood T cell repertoires in COVID-19. The assay was immunoSEQ multiplex PCR, and TCRdb's table has in-frame clones only and misses some. Of hundreds of thousands of clones listed, 85% were seen once; the top ten hold around 1.8%. This TCR was sampled from a young woman who had been exposed to COVID-19. Sequenced sample: PBMCs or T cells enriched from blood (not recorded which).

CDR3 DNA sequence: TGTGCCAGCAGTGAACGGACAGGTGGAGTGGGCAATCAGCCCCAGCATTTT. Its translation: CASSERTGGVGNQPQHF. This sequence joins TRBV2 and TRBJ1-5, with 7 bases aligning to TRBD1. This CDR3 has 17 amino acids. The V gene's germline CDR1 is SNHLY and CDR2 FYNNEI. V gave up 2 bases and J gave up 2 bases; unmatched junction bases: 9.